These 17 T cell receptor beta chains were all obtained from the same sample, sequenced in a study of cytomegalovirus exposure and HLA in healthy donors. The PCR had 60 Vbeta and 13 Jbeta primers. TCRdb keeps only in-frame clones here, not all; method: immunoSEQ multiplex PCR. This sample yields 200,000 or so clones, of which roughly four fifths are seen a single time; 2.1% belongs to the top ten. The sequenced sample was PBMCs. The receptors were gathered from a woman aged 25 to 45 in good health and CMV-seropositive.

The V call is TRBV19, the J call TRBJ2-2; weak D call: TRBD2 (5 bases). The CDR3 sequence is 14 residues long. Germline V gene lookup returns CDR1 LNHDA and CDR2 SQIVND (reference sequence). The CDR3 sequence is CGSGISRGTGELFF. In DNA form, the CDR3 reads TGTGGCTCCGGGATCTCTAGAGGGACCGGGGAGCTGTTTTTT.

The chain is built from TRBV7-9 and TRBJ2-3; 8 nucleotides align to TRBD1. V dropped 1 base and J dropped 0; count of bases not matched to a gene: 0. The CDR3 length is 15 residues. Germline values: CDR1 SEHNR, CDR2 FQNEAQ (reference sequence). Here the CDR3 reads CASSLGTGSTDTQYF. CDR3 in DNA: TGTGCCAGCAGCTTAGGGACAGGGAGCACAGATACGCAGTATTTT.

The rearrangement joins TRBV29-1 to TRBJ1-6; the D is unclear. CDR1 and CDR2 from the germline V gene are SQVTM and ANQGSEA. With 3 bases removed from V and 6 bases from J, the gap between germline ends came to 15 bases. This CDR3 has 15 residues. The DNA for the CDR3 is TGCAGCGTTGATTTGCGGCGTGCACTTAATTCACCCCTCCACTTT. It specifies CSVDLRRALNSPLHF.

The chain is built from TRBV7-2 and TRBJ1-1, with a weak D call TRBD1 (5 bases). Germline V gene lookup returns CDR1 SGHTA and CDR2 FQGNSA. CDR3 size: 13 residues. The V end was cut by 4 bases, the J end by 5 bases, with 11 bases between. The CDR3 is CASSSLTVTEAFF. In nucleotides, the CDR3 is TGTGCCAGCAGCTCCTTGACAGTAACTGAAGCTTTCTTT.

This clone was detected only a few times. CDR3 loop: CASSENVGRAYSPLHF. The CDR3 DNA reads TGTGCCAGCAGCGAGAACGTCGGGAGGGCCTATTCACCCCTCCACTTT. V usage is TRBV7-2 and J usage is TRBJ1-6; D is ambiguous. Per the germline V gene, CDR1 is SGHTA and CDR2 is FQGNSA. The CDR3 is made up of 16 amino acids. The V and J ends lost 5 bases and 8 bases respectively, with 19 bases between them. Together with reference TRBV7-2 and TRBJ1-6, the CDR3 gives the full variable domain: GAGVSQSPSNKVTEKGKDVELRCDPISGHTALYWYRQSLGQGLEFLIYFQGNSAPDKSGLPSDRFSAERTGGSVSTLTIQRTQQEDSAVYLCASSENVGRAYSPLHFGNGTRLTVT.

In this sample, this clone turned up once. DNA for the CDR3: TGTGCCAGCAGTTACCCGGGAATTCTTTACACCTTC. This encodes CASSYPGILYTF. The gene calls are TRBV6-6 and TRBJ1-2; D not resolved. V shed 2 bases and J shed 11 bases, with 12 bases lying between them. From germline, CDR1 is MNHNY and CDR2 SVGAGI (reference sequence). The CDR3 is made up of 12 amino acids.

The chain joins TRBV6-5 to TRBJ2-1; D might be TRBD1 (5 bases). The V gene lost 6 bases and the J gene lost 3 bases, with 15 bases spanning the gap. Germline V gene sequence: CDR1 MNHEY, CDR2 SVGAGI. CDR3 length: 15 amino acids. The CDR3 DNA reads as TGTGCCAGCAGGATTAACTCAGGACACTACAATGAGCAGTTCTTC. Amino acid sequence: CASRINSGHYNEQFF.

The genes are TRBV7-9 and TRBJ2-1; 9 bases map to TRBD2. V was pared by 6 bases and J by 9 bases, with 6 bases of the junction left unmatched. This CDR3 contains 13 residues. CDR1 and CDR2 from the germline V gene are SEHNR and FQNEAQ (reference sequence). This chain's CDR3 is CASSLAGSGEQFF. Here the CDR3 DNA reads TGTGCCAGCAGTCTAGCGGGGTCCGGTGAGCAGTTCTTC. Drawing the rest from reference TRBV7-9 and TRBJ2-1, the complete variable domain is DTGVSQNPRHKITKRGQNVTFRCDPISEHNRLYWYRQTLGQGPEFLTYFQNEAQLEKSRLLSDRFSAERPKGSFSTLEIQRTEQGDSAMYLCASSLAGSGEQFFGPGTRLTVL.

This clone was seen only once. The chain joins TRBV5-1 to TRBJ1-2; 9 bases match TRBD1. The germline V gene encodes CDR1 SGHRS and CDR2 YFSETQ. V lost 2 bases to trimming and J lost 6 bases; unmatched junction nucleotides: 2. The CDR3 contains 13 residues. This CDR3 is CASSLGTGHGYTF. DNA of the CDR3: TGCGCCAGCAGCTTAGGGACAGGGCATGGCTACACCTTC.

Points on this clone: Other nucleotide sequences in the sample specify the same CDR3. The chain links TRBV9 to TRBJ2-1; D unresolved. Trimming removed 0 bases at V and 3 bases at J, with 4 bases between. The CDR3 totals 13 residues. CDR1 and CDR2 from the germline V gene are SGDLS and YYNGEE. CDR3 sequence reads: CASSVDYYNEQFF. The DNA for the CDR3 is TGTGCCAGCAGCGTAGATTACTACAATGAGCAGTTCTTC.

This clone was seen a handful of times. The V and J genes are TRBV6-1 and TRBJ1-2; TRBD1 matches 9 bases. This CDR3 is 14 amino acids long. The V segment lost 4 bases and the J segment 4 bases; nucleotides outside the gene matches: 4. CDR1 and CDR2 from the germline V gene are MNHNS and SASEGT. The CDR3 loop is CASSVDRGPYGYTF. In DNA form, the CDR3 reads TGTGCCAGCAGTGTGGACAGGGGCCCCTATGGCTACACCTTC.

The chain recombines TRBV19 with TRBJ1-5; D gene uncertain. The CDR3 loop spans 13 amino acids. Germline CDR1 is LNHDA and CDR2 is SQIVND (reference sequence). Trimming took off 10 bases at V and 3 bases at J, with 13 bases between the two ends. This chain's CDR3 is CATGRVDNQPQHF. CDR3 bases: TGTGCCACCGGGAGGGTGGACAATCAGCCCCAGCATTTT. The whole variable domain, filled in from reference TRBV19 and TRBJ1-5, reads DGGITQSPKYLFRKEGQNVTLSCEQNLNHDAMYWYRQDPGQGLRLIYYSQIVNDFQKGDIAEGYSVSREKKESFPLTVTSAQKNPTAFYLCATGRVDNQPQHFGDGTRLSIL.

This clone was picked up one time. The V gene is TRBV18, the J gene TRBJ1-5; TRBD1 matches 10 bases. V lost 5 bases, J lost 5 bases, and 0 bases stayed unmatched. The CDR3 contains 13 residues. The germline gives CDR1 KGHSH, CDR2 LQKENI. The CDR3 loop is CASSGTGDQPQHF. The CDR3 DNA reads as TGTGCCAGCTCAGGGACAGGGGATCAGCCCCAGCATTTT.

The V call is TRBV7-3, the J call TRBJ1-2; 10 nucleotides agree with TRBD1. Looked up from germline, CDR1 is SGHTA and CDR2 is FQGTGA. CDR3 length: 14 residues. The trim removed 3 bases at V and 6 bases at J, leaving 4 bases unmatched. The CDR3 sequence is CASSFDGTGDGYTF. The DNA of the CDR3 is TGTGCCAGCAGCTTTGACGGGACAGGGGATGGCTACACCTTC.

V gene TRBV27 combines with J gene TRBJ1-2, with 9 bases lining up with TRBD1. Losses at the gene ends were 5 bases for V and 6 bases for J; bases not matched to a gene: 10. Germline values: CDR1 MNHEY, CDR2 SMNVEV (reference sequence). The CDR3 contains 15 residues. In DNA form, the CDR3 reads TGTGCCAGCAGTGCCGGGACAGGGTCTCCAGATGGCTACACCTTC. Protein sequence: CASSAGTGSPDGYTF.

Only one count was recorded for this clone. The chain joins TRBV9 to TRBJ1-2; 7 positions match TRBD1. This CDR3 spans 15 amino acids. Germline V gene data show CDR1 as SGDLS and CDR2 as YYNGEE. V trimming: 4 bases; J trimming: 4 bases; junction bases outside the gene matches: 10. CDR3 bases: TGTGCCAGCAGCACCCATCCCGGGACAGCCTATGGCTACACCTTC. As protein: CASSTHPGTAYGYTF.

This chain links TRBV5-1 with TRBJ2-1; TRBD2 aligns across 11 bases. The CDR3 has 16 residues. V shed 0 bases and J 7 bases; nucleotides not matched to a gene: 6. Germline V gene lookup returns CDR1 SGHRS and CDR2 YFSETQ. CDR3 region: CASSLVVLAGGNEQFF. CDR3 in DNA: TGCGCCAGCAGCTTGGTAGTGCTAGCGGGAGGTAATGAGCAGTTCTTC.